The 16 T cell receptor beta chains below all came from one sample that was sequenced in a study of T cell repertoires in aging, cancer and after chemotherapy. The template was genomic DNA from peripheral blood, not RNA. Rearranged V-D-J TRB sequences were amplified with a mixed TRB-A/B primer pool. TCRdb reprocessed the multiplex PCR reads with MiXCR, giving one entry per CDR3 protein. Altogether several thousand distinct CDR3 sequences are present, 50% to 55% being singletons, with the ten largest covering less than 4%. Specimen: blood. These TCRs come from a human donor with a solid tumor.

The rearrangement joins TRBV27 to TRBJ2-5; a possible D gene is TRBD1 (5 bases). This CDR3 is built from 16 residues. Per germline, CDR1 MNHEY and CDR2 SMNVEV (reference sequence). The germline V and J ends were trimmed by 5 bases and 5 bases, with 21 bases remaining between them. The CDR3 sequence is CASSPRDALTRETQYF. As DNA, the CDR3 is TGTGCCAGCAGTCCCAGGGATGCCCTTACCCGCGAGACCCAGTACTTC.

Written as DNA, the CDR3 is TGTGCCTGGAGTGATGGACAGGGTAGGGCAGATACGCAGTATTTT. It specifies CAWSDGQGRADTQYF. The rearrangement uses TRBV30 and TRBJ2-3; TRBD1 matches at 8 bases. This CDR3 spans 15 amino acids. Germline V gives CDR1 GTSNPN, CDR2 SVGIG (reference sequence). The V and J ends lost 1 base and 4 bases, in that order; junction bases with no gene match: 7.

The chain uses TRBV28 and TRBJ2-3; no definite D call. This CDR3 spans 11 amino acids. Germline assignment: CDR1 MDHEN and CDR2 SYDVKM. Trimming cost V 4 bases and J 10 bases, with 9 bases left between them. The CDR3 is CASSSRTAQYF. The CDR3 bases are TGTGCCAGCAGTTCTCGTACCGCGCAGTATTTT.

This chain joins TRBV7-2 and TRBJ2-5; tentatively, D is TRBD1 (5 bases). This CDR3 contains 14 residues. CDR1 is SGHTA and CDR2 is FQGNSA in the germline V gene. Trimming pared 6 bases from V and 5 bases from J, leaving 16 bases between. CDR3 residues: CASRQVWAEETQYF. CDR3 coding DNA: TGTGCCAGCAGACAGGTGTGGGCCGAGGAGACCCAGTACTTC.

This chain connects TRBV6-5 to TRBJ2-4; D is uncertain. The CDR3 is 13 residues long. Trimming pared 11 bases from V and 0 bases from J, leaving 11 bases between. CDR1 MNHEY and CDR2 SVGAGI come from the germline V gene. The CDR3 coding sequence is TGTGCCGTCGCTGACCTAGCCAAAAACATTCAGTACTTC. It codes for CAVADLAKNIQYF.

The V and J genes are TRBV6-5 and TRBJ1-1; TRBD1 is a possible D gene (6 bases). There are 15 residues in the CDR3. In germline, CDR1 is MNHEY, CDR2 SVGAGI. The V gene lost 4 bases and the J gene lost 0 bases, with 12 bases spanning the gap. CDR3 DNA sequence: TGTGCCAGCAGTTCCCGACAGGCATTGAACACTGAAGCTTTCTTT. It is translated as CASSSRQALNTEAFF.

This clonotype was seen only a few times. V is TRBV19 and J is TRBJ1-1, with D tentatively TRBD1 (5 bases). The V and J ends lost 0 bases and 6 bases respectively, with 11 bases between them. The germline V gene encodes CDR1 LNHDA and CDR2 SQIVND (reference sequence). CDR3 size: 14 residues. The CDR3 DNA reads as TGTGCCAGTAGTATAGATGTAGGAGGGGCTGAAGCTTTCTTT. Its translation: CASSIDVGGAEAFF.

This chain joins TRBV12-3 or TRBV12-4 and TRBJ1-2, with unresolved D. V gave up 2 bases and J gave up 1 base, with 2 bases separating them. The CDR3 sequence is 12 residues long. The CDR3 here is CASSLHNYGYTF. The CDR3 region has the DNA TGTGCCAGCAGTTTACATAACTATGGCTACACCTTC.

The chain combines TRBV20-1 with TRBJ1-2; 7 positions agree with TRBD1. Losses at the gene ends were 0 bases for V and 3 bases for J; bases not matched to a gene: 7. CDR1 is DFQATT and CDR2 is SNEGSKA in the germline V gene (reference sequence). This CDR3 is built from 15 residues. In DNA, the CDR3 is TGCAGTGCTAGAGATTCCCAGGGGGGGGACTATGGCTACACCTTC. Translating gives CSARDSQGGDYGYTF.

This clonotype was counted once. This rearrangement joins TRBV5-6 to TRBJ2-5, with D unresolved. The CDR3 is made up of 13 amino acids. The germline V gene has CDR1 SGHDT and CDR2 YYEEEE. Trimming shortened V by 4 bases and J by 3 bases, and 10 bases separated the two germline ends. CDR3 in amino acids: CASSGVSKETQYF. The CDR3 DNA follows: TGTGCCAGCAGCGGCGTATCGAAAGAGACCCAGTACTTC.

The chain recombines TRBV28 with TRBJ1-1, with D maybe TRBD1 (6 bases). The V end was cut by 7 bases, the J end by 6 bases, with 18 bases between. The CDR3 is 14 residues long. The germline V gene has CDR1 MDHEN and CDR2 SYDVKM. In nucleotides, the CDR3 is TGTGCCAGCATGGAATCTGGGCCAGGGGCTGAAGCTTTCTTT. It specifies CASMESGPGAEAFF.

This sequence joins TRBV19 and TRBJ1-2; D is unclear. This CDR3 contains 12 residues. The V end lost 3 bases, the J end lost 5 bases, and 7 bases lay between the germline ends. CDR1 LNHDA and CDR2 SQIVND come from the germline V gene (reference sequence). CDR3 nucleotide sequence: TGTGCCAGTAGTATGTTAGGGTATGGCTACACCTTC. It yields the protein CASSMLGYGYTF.

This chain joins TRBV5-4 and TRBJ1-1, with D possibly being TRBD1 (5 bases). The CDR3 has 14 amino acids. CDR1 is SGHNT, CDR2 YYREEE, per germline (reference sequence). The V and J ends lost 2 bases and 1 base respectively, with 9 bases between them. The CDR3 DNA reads TGTGCCAGCAGCTTTGGTCAGGGGAACACTGAAGCTTTCTTT. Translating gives CASSFGQGNTEAFF.

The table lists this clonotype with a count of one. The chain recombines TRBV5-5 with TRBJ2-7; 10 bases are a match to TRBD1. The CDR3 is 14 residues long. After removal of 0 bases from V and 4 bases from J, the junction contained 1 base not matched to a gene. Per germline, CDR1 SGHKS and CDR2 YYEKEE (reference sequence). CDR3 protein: CASSLGQGAYEQYF. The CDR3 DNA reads TGTGCCAGCAGCTTGGGACAGGGGGCTTACGAGCAGTACTTC.

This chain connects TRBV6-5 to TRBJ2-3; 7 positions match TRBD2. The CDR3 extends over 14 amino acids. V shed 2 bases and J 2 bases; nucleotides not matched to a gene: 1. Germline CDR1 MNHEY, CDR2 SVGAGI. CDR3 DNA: TGTGCCAGCAGTTACGGGAGGGCCACAGATACGCAGTATTTT. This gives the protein CASSYGRATDTQYF.

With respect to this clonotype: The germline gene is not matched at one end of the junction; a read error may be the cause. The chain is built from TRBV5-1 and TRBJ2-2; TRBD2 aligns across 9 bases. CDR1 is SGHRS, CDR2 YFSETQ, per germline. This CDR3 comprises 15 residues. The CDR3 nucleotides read TGTGCCAGCAGTACCGGGACTAGCCTGGGCGGGGAGCTGTTTTTT. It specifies CASSTGTSLGGELFF.